This paragraph reports one T cell receptor (beta chain). This clone is a singleton in its sample. It has no known antigen specificity. No base quality values were provided; no much bigger clone lies one nucleotide off. This specimen belongs to a study of T cell responses to AZD1222 COVID-19 vaccine (dated by TCRdb to 2020 to 2023). Describing the broader study: A total of about 250 trial participants underwent TCR sequencing, of whom under 220 had received two doses of AZD1222 and roughly 26 had received two doses of the MenACWY control vaccine. Trial participants were enrolled by age into 18-55, 56-69 and 70-plus year subgroups, with around 150, 28 and 57 TCR-sequenced participants respectively. On the study overall, not on this receptor specifically: After two AZD1222 doses, both the breadth and the depth of spike-specific TCRs were significantly higher than at day 0 and than in MenACWY recipients. Reportedly, almost half of the unique spike-specific TCRs recognized epitopes lying outside the regions that are mutated in the B.1.351 and B.1.1.7 variants. The whole spike protein was spanned by vaccine-associated CD4 TCRs, and dominant responses were seen in regions 160-218 and 743-854. Only five to seven AZD1222 recipients were SARS-CoV-2 seropositive at baseline, limiting conclusions about previously exposed vaccinees. Because no samples from the day 14 peak response were available, repertoires could be characterized only after the peak T cell response. In the small 56-69-year group, the increase in depth fell short of significance, most likely because of low power. Participants were mostly white British and included more females than males, and it was suggested by the authors that clonal diversity may have been underestimated.

The CDR3 regions of human TCRbeta chains were subjected to immunosequencing. As for the original processing: TCRs in the repertoires were compared against a reference library of SARS-CoV-2-specific TCRs that had been generated with the MIRA antigen-specificity platform. Breadth was defined as the fraction of unique TCRs that were SARS-CoV-2-associated, and depth was defined as the fraction of total T cells that were SARS-CoV-2-associated. Each spike-specific TCR was assigned to its reactive spike region and to a CD4 or CD8 class using the MIRA data. Log10-transformed breadth and depth values were compared by one-way ANOVA with Sidak's multiple comparisons tests. TCRdb took this table from immuneACCESS and kept in-frame rearrangements with V and J called. Such tables lack part of the clones; where checked against another copy, unresolved V genes explain under half of the gap, and the rest is unexplained. D and trimming come from the DNA, and the V and J calls and clone size come from that table. For this sample the table gives fewer than 110,000 clones, of which about 90% were detected only once. Roughly 6.2% of the sample is in the top ten clones.

The sample's time point, from its label and the paper: about 28 days (+/-7) after the second vaccine dose. AZD1222 recipients whose second dose came at about 4 weeks and those whose second dose came at about 12 weeks were combined into one group, since spike-specific TCR depth and breadth did not differ between the two schedules. Vaccinee samples were obtained from the UK trials COV001 and COV002, which included a single-blind randomized controlled phase 2/3 trial of AZD1222 (ChAdOx1 nCoV-19) in healthy adults. Trial participant PBMC samples were collected at day 0 and day 28 after the second dose for TCRbeta chain sequencing. Its CDR3 holds 14 amino acids, cysteine through phenylalanine. Of the read, only the CDR3 DNA is kept; its 42 bases are in frame from base 1. V is pared back by 2 bases and J by 2 bases, with 12 bases lying between the germline termini. The germline V gene provides CDR1 SQVTM and CDR2 ANQGSEA.

This sequence was found in an adult who received the AZD1222 COVID-19 vaccine. The sequencing here drew on peripheral blood, taken 28 days after the second AZD1222 dose. Rearrangement joined TRBV29-1 to TRBJ1-2; perhaps TRBD1 is the D gene, with 5 bases matching. The CDR3 region reads CSVENRGVNYGYTF. The DNA sequence follows: TGCAGCGTTGAAAACCGGGGGGTGAACTATGGCTACACCTTC.